The TCR beta chain described here comes from a study of post-analysis software for immune sequencing data. Study as a whole: Relapsing-remitting, secondary progressive and progressive-relapsing multiple sclerosis were all included among the disease courses. Notes on the study in general: About five TRBV segments appeared more often in patients than in controls, and TRBV5-6, TRBV5-1 and TRBV20-1 were among these. For normalized Chao1 diversity, multiple sclerosis patients scored significantly lower than controls did.

As regards this clonotype: Its specificity is not known.

Presence of unique molecular identifiers characterized the TCR beta cDNA libraries. TCRdb reprocessed the PCR reads with MiXCR, giving one entry per CDR3 protein. The sample has over 150,000 distinct CDR3 sequences; approximately 28% are singletons. V was clipped by 8 bases and J by 4 bases, with 12 bases between them. This CDR3 region has 13 residues. Germline loops: CDR1 MNHEY, CDR2 SMNVEV (reference sequence). The sample taken for sequencing was blood. The chain employs TRBV27 and TRBJ1-5, with D possibly matching TRBD1 (5 bases). The clonotype originates from a girl aged 5 to 17 with multiple sclerosis. CDR3 sequence: CASAGDGNQPQHF. CDR3 sequence (DNA): TGTGCCAGCGCGGGGGACGGGAATCAGCCCCAGCATTTT.